These 2 T cell receptor beta chains came from one sample sequenced in a study of shared clonotypes between healthy human individuals. Clones were read by immunoSEQ multiplex PCR, and TCRdb kept only the in-frame ones, dropping some. The table shows some 1,100,000 clones, with about four fifths occurring only once. The specimen was memory CD4+ T cells from PBMCs. Subset described: CD45RA-negative fraction. These TCRs come from a man younger than 35 in good health. Some clones in this sample may be carry-over from other donors' samples.

The rearrangement joins TRBV5-1 to TRBJ1-5, with D perhaps matching TRBD1 (5 bases). The CDR3 is made up of 14 amino acids. Trimming removed 3 bases at V and 5 bases at J, with 12 bases between. Looked up from germline, CDR1 is SGHRS and CDR2 is YFSETQ. DNA of the CDR3: TGCGCCAGCAGCTGGGGGACTGAGGATCAGCCCCAGCATTTT. This gives the protein CASSWGTEDQPQHF.

This sequence joins TRBV6-5 and TRBJ2-3; TRBD1 might be the D (5 bases). Germline assignment: CDR1 MNHEY and CDR2 SVGAGI. The CDR3 sequence is 14 residues long. Trimming took off 10 bases at V and 6 bases at J, with 20 bases between the two ends. The CDR3, as DNA: TGTGCCACCGCCTTAGGGGCCGCAGGTGATACGCAGTATTTT. Its protein product is CATALGAAGDTQYF.